The present entry profiles one T cell receptor beta chain with its context. CDR1 SNHLY and CDR2 FYNNEI come from the germline V gene. The CDR3 spans 15 residues. With 6 bases removed from V and 1 base from J, the gap between germline ends came to 15 bases. These data belong to a study of cytomegalovirus exposure and HLA in healthy donors. The PCR employed 60 Vbeta primers together with 13 Jbeta primers. Profiled with immunoSEQ multiplex PCR; TCRdb holds only in-frame clones, not every one. The sample shows about 160,000 clones, roughly 77% of them seen only once. The receptor's source is a man in his thirties or forties in good health and CMV-seropositive. The sequenced sample was PBMCs. V usage is TRBV2 and J usage is TRBJ1-1; maybe TRBD1 (6 bases). CDR3 in amino acids: CASRGGQGRNTEAFF. The CDR3 region has the DNA TGTGCCAGCAGGGGGGGGCAGGGGAGGAACACTGAAGCTTTCTTT.